One and the same sample provided the 21 T cell receptor beta chains below, sequenced in a study of metastatic and nonmetastatic thyroid tumors. TCRdb reanalyzed the PCR reads with MiXCR. This sample has roughly 4,900 clones, with approximately 28% found just once. Each patient went into thyroid surgery without having received any treatment. The sample taken for sequencing was adjacent normal tissue. These receptors came from a female donor with papillary thyroid cancer or a benign thyroid nodule (not recorded which). Some clones in this sample may be carry-over from other donors' samples.

This clone has a handful of counts. V gene TRBV6-1 combines with J gene TRBJ1-1, with 7 bases matching TRBD1. The length of the CDR3 is 13 residues. V was pared by 10 bases and J by 1 base, with 6 bases of the junction left unmatched. From germline, CDR1 is MNHNS and CDR2 SASEGT. CDR3 residues: CATDRDRNTEAFF. CDR3 nucleotides: TGTGCCACCGACCGGGACAGGAACACTGAAGCTTTCTTT.

J is TRBJ2-4 and V is TRBV20-1, with TRBD2 matching 12 bases. V was clipped by 4 bases and J by 0 bases; unmatched bases: 4. This CDR3 region has 16 residues. Germline CDR1 and CDR2: DFQATT and SNEGSKA (reference sequence). CDR3 DNA sequence: TGCAGTGCTACTGGACTAGCGGGACTAGCCAAAAACATTCAGTACTTC. It codes for CSATGLAGLAKNIQYF.

By sample fraction, this clone is medium-sized. The V gene is TRBV5-1, the J gene TRBJ2-7; the D gene is possibly TRBD2 (6 bases). V gave up 2 bases and J gave up 5 bases, with 20 bases separating them. Germline CDR1 reads SGHRS; CDR2 reads YFSETQ. This CDR3 region has 16 residues. The CDR3 loop is CASSFSEGLPQHEQYF. The CDR3 DNA reads TGCGCCAGCAGCTTTTCGGAGGGTCTTCCCCAGCACGAGCAGTACTTC.

There are a few counts of this clone. The chain couples TRBV6-2 or TRBV6-3 to TRBJ2-7; no reliable D call. Trimming took 2 bases from V and 0 from J, leaving 8 bases between them. The CDR3 totals 14 residues. Germline assignment: CDR1 MNHEY and CDR2 SVGEGT. CDR3 residues: CASSYGEISYEQYF. The CDR3 DNA sequence: TGTGCCAGCAGTTACGGCGAGATCTCCTACGAGCAGTACTTC.

The genes are TRBV20-1 and TRBJ2-3; 11 bases line up with TRBD1. Germline-derived CDR1 and CDR2 are DFQATT and SNEGSKA (reference sequence). The CDR3 is made up of 12 amino acids. Germline trimming cut 0 bases from V and 13 bases from J; bases unmatched to any gene: 3. CDR3 DNA sequence: TGCAGTGCTAGAGATGCGGGACAGGGGGAGTATTTT. It codes for CSARDAGQGEYF.

The rearrangement links TRBV7-2 to TRBJ2-7; 7 bases match TRBD1. Germline trimming cut 5 bases from V and 1 base from J; bases unmatched to any gene: 8. The germline gives CDR1 SGHTA, CDR2 FQGNSA. The CDR3 is 15 amino acids. The CDR3 here is CASSRLTGPSYEQYF. CDR3 in DNA: TGTGCCAGCAGCCGACTGACAGGGCCTTCCTACGAGCAGTACTTC.

The chain carries TRBV27 and TRBJ2-7; D is possibly TRBD1 (7 bases). Trimming stripped 2 bases from V and 3 bases from J, with 20 bases between. Germline CDR1 reads MNHEY; CDR2 reads SMNVEV (reference sequence). The CDR3 is 17 amino acids. CDR3 residues: CASSLGGGFIRYYEQYF. The CDR3 DNA reads TGTGCCAGCAGTTTAGGAGGGGGCTTTATCAGGTACTACGAGCAGTACTTC.

This clone was seen a few times. J is TRBJ2-7 and V is TRBV28, with D uncertain. The V end was cut by 0 bases, the J end by 2 bases, with 2 bases between. Per germline, CDR1 MDHEN and CDR2 SYDVKM. This CDR3 has 12 residues. The CDR3 DNA is TGTGCCAGCAGTTTATGTACCTACGAGCAGTACTTC. Protein: CASSLCTYEQYF.

This clone was seen ten or more times. The chain links TRBV20-1 to TRBJ1-2; 8 nucleotides line up with TRBD1. CDR1 DFQATT and CDR2 SNEGSKA come from the germline V gene (reference sequence). This CDR3 contains 13 residues. V shed 6 bases, J shed 0 bases, and the junction held 3 bases outside the gene matches. The CDR3, as DNA: TGCAGTGCCCCGACAGGGGCTAACTATGGCTACACCTTC. It codes for CSAPTGANYGYTF.

This clone has more than one count but fewer than ten. The chain combines TRBV6-1 with TRBJ1-4; no clear D. The CDR3 contains 11 residues. V was cut by 8 bases and J by 11 bases, with 12 bases left in between. Germline V gene data show CDR1 as MNHNS and CDR2 as SASEGT. The CDR3 bases are TGTGCCAGCGGCGGTATGGGGAAACTGTTTTTT. It yields the protein CASGGMGKLFF.

This clone is labeled large. V is TRBV28 and J is TRBJ2-5; maybe TRBD1 (7 bases). Germline-derived CDR1 and CDR2 are MDHEN and SYDVKM. V lost 2 bases to trimming and J lost 5 bases, with 15 bases between them. The CDR3 is made up of 15 amino acids. The CDR3 spells CASSLEEGAGETQYF. Written as DNA, the CDR3 is TGTGCCAGCAGTTTAGAGGAGGGGGCGGGGGAGACCCAGTACTTC. Filled out from reference TRBV28 and TRBJ2-5, the complete variable domain reads DVKVTQSSRYLVKRTGEKVFLECVQDMDHENMFWYRQDPGLGLRLIYFSYDVKMKEKGDIPEGYSVSREKKERFSLILESASTNQTSMYLCASSLEEGAGETQYFGPGTRLLVL.

The rearrangement uses TRBV5-1 and TRBJ2-1, with TRBD1 matching over 9 bases. Germline V gene data show CDR1 as SGHRS and CDR2 as YFSETQ. This CDR3 is 15 amino acids long. Trimming removed 4 bases from V and 3 bases from J; junction bases left unmatched: 5. The CDR3, as DNA: TGCGCCAGCAGCGCCGGGACAGGGAACTACAATGAGCAGTTCTTC. It translates to CASSAGTGNYNEQFF.

By share of the sample, this clone is medium-sized. The V call is TRBV3-1, the J call TRBJ1-3; D remains unclear. Germline V gene sequence: CDR1 LGHDT, CDR2 YNNKEL (reference sequence). CDR3 length equals 13 residues. V lost 4 bases and J lost 4, with 8 bases in between. Here the CDR3 DNA reads TGTGCCAGCAGCCGCAATCCCGGAAACACCATATATTTT. Its protein product is CASSRNPGNTIYF. The full variable domain, in which reference TRBV3-1 and TRBJ1-3 provide the parts outside the CDR3, is DTAVSQTPKYLVTQMGNDKSIKCEQNLGHDTMYWYKQDSKKFLKIMFSYNNKELIINETVPNRFSPKSPDKAHLNLHINSLELGDSAVYFCASSRNPGNTIYFGEGSWLTVV.

In its sample, this clone was seen a few times. V usage is TRBV27 and J usage is TRBJ2-3; a possible D gene is TRBD1 (6 bases). Looked up from germline, CDR1 is MNHEY and CDR2 is SMNVEV (reference sequence). Trimming removed 8 bases at V and 14 bases at J, with 20 bases between. CDR3 size: 12 residues. The CDR3 sequence is CASAVLGRGLYF. DNA for the CDR3: TGTGCCAGCGCCGTTTTGGGCAGGGGTTTGTATTTT.

Of note for this clone: The germline gene is not matched at one end of the junction; a read error may be the cause. CDR3 sequence: CASSPTGSNEQFF. The CDR3 DNA is TGTGCTAGCAGCCCTACCGGTTCAAATGAGCAGTTCTTC. The chain is built from TRBV7-7 and TRBJ2-1; D not certain. The CDR3 sequence is 13 residues long. CDR1 and CDR2 from the germline V gene are SSHAT and FNYEAQ (reference sequence).

For this clone: The junction differs from germline at one of its ends, possibly a read error. The rearrangement uses TRBV12-3 or TRBV12-4 and TRBJ1-2, with 7 bases that match TRBD1. CDR3 length: 12 residues. The CDR3, as DNA: TGTGTCAGCTCCGGACGGAGGACAGGCTACACGTTC. It encodes CVSSGRRTGYTF.

The chain links TRBV30 to TRBJ2-2; D may be TRBD1 or TRBD2 (6 bases each). The CDR3 length is 19 residues. In germline, CDR1 is GTSNPN, CDR2 SVGIG (reference sequence). V was trimmed by 0 bases and J by 0 bases, leaving 20 bases between them. The CDR3 is CAWSVFGGAYYANTGELFF. Written as DNA, the CDR3 is TGTGCCTGGAGTGTATTCGGGGGCGCTTATTACGCGAACACCGGGGAGCTGTTTTTT.

The V call is TRBV28, the J call TRBJ1-6, with 9 bases matching TRBD1. CDR3 length: 16 amino acids. V was pared by 3 bases and J by 6 bases, with 6 bases of the junction left unmatched. Germline CDR1 and CDR2: MDHEN and SYDVKM. The CDR3 region has the DNA TGTGCCAGCAGTTTGTCCGGGACAGGGATTAATTCACCCCTCCACTTT. Its protein is CASSLSGTGINSPLHF.

The chain has TRBV6-2 or TRBV6-3 and TRBJ2-7, with 7 bases that match TRBD1. This CDR3 is 12 amino acids long. Germline V gene data show CDR1 as MNHEY and CDR2 as SVGEGT. V lost 4 bases, J lost 9 bases, and 6 bases stayed unmatched. This CDR3 reads CASSSRRTGQYF. The CDR3 region has the DNA TGTGCCAGCAGTTCTCGGAGGACAGGGCAGTACTTC.

A word on this clone: Mismatch with germline at one junction end may stem from a read error. The chain has TRBV3-1 and TRBJ2-7, with no clear D. Germline lookup yields CDR1 LGHDT and CDR2 YNNKEL (reference sequence). The length of the CDR3 is 13 residues. Written as DNA, the CDR3 is TGTGCCAGCAGCCAAGGCACGGGCGAACAGCACCACTTC. It translates to CASSQGTGEQHHF.

This clone qualifies as large (0.1 to 1%). V usage is TRBV6-5 and J usage is TRBJ1-1; TRBD1 might be the D (6 bases). This CDR3 contains 14 residues. V was trimmed by 2 bases and J by 5 bases, leaving 12 bases between them. Germline-derived CDR1 and CDR2 are MNHEY and SVGAGI. CDR3 region: CASSYRGGRTEAFF. Written as DNA, the CDR3 is TGTGCCAGCAGTTACCGGGGGGGCAGGACTGAAGCTTTCTTT.